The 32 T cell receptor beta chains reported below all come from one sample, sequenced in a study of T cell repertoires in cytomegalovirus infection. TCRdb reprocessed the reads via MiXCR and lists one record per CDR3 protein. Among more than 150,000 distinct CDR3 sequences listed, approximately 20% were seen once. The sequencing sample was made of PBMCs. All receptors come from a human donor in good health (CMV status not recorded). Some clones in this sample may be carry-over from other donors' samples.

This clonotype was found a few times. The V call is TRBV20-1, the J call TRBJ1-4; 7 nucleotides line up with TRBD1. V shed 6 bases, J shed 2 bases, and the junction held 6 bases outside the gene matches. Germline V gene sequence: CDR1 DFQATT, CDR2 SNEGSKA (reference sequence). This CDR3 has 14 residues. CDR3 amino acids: CSAGTALTNEKLFF. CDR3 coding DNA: TGCAGTGCGGGGACAGCCCTTACTAATGAAAAACTGTTTTTT.

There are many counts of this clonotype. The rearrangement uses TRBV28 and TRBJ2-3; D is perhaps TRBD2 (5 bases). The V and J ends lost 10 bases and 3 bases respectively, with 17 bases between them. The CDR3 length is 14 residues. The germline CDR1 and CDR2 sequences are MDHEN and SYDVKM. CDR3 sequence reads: CATGFEGATDTQYF. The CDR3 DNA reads TGTGCCACGGGGTTTGAGGGAGCGACAGATACGCAGTATTTT.

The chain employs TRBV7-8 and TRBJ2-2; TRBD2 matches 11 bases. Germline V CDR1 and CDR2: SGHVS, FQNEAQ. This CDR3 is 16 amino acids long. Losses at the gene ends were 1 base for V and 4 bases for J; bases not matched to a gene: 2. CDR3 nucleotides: TGTGCCAGCAGCTTAGTAGCGGGAGGGTTCACCGGGGAGCTGTTTTTT. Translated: CASSLVAGGFTGELFF.

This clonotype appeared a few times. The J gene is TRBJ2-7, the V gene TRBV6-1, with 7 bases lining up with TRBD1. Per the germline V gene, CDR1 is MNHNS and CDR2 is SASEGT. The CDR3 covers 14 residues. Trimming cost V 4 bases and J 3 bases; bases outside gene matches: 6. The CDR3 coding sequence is TGTGCCAGCAGTGCAGGGCAGGGGGACTACGAGCAGTACTTC. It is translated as CASSAGQGDYEQYF.

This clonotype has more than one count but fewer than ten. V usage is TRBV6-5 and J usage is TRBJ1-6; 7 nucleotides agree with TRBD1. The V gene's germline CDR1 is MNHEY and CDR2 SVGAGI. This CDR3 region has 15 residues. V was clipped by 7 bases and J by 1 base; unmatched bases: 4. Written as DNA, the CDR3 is TGTGCCAGCACGAACAGGGGTTCCTATAATTCACCCCTCCACTTT. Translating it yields CASTNRGSYNSPLHF.

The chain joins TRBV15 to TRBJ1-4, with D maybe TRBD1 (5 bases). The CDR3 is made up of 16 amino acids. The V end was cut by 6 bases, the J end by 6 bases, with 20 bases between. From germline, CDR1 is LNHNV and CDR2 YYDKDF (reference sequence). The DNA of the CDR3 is TGTGCCACCAGTTCGGGTCTAGGGGCAATGCATGAAAAACTGTTTTTT. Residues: CATSSGLGAMHEKLFF.

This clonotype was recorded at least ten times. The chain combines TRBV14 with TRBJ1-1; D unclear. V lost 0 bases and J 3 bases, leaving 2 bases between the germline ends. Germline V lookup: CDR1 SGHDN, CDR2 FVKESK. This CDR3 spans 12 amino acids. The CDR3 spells CASSQDYTEAFF. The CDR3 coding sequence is TGTGCCAGCAGCCAAGACTACACTGAAGCTTTCTTT.

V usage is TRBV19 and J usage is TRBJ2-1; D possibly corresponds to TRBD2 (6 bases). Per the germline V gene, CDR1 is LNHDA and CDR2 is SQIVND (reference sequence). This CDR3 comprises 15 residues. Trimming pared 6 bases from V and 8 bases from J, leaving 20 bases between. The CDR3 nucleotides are TGTGCCAGTAGCCGGCGGCGGGACGGAGGGGATGAGCAGTTCTTC. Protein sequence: CASSRRRDGGDEQFF.

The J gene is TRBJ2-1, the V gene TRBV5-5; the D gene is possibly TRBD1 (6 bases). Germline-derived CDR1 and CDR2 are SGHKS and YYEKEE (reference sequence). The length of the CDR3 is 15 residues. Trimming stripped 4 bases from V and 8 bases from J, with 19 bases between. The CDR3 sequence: CASSRPRQEPDEQFF. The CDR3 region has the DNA TGTGCCAGCAGCCGCCCGCGACAGGAGCCCGATGAGCAGTTCTTC.

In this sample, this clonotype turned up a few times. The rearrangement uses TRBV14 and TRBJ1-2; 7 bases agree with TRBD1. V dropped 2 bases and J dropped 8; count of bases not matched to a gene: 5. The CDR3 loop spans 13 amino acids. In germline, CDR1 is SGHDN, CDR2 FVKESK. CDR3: CASSQRGGDGYTF. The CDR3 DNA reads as TGTGCCAGCAGCCAACGAGGGGGCGACGGCTACACCTTC. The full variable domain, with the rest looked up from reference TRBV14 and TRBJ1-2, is EAGVTQFPSHSVIEKGQTVTLRCDPISGHDNLYWYRRVMGKEIKFLLHFVKESKQDESGMPNNRFLAERTGGTYSTLKVQPAELEDSGVYFCASSQRGGDGYTFGSGTRLTVV.

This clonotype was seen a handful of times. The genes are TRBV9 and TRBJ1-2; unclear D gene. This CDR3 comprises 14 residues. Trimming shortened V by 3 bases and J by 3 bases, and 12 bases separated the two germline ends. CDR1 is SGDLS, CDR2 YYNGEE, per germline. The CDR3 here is CASSATDSYYGYTF. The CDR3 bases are TGTGCCAGCAGCGCAACAGATTCCTACTATGGCTACACCTTC.

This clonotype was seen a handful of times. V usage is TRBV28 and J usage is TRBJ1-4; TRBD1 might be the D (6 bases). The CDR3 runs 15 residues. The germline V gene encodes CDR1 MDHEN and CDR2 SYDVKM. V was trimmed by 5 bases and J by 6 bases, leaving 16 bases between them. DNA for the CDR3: TGTGCCAGCAGTCCCCCGGGACACGGAGATGAAAAACTGTTTTTT. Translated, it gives CASSPPGHGDEKLFF.

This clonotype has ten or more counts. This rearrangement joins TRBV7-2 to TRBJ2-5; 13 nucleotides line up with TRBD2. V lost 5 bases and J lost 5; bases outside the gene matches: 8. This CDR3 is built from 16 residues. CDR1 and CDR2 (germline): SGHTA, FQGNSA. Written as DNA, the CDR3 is TGTGCCAGCAGCCATACTAGCGGGAGGGCTCAGGAGACCCAGTACTTC. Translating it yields CASSHTSGRAQETQYF.

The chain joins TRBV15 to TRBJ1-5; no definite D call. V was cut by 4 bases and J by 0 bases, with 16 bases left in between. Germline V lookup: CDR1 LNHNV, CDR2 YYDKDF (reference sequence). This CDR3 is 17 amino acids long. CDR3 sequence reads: CATSKEGAGHSNQPQHF. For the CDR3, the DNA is TGTGCCACCAGCAAGGAGGGCGCGGGTCATAGCAATCAGCCCCAGCATTTT.

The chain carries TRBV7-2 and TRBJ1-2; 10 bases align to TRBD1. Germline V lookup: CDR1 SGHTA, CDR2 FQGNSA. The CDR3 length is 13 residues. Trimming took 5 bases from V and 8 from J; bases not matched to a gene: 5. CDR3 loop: CASSRQGAQGYTF. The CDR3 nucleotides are TGTGCCAGCAGCCGACAGGGGGCTCAGGGCTACACCTTC.

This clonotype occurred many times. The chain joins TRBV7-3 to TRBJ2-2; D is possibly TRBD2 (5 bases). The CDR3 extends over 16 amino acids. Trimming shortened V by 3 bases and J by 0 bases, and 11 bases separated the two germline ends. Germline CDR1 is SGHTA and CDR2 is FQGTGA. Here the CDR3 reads CASSLAGAANTGELFF. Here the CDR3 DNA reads TGTGCCAGCAGCTTGGCGGGCGCCGCGAACACCGGGGAGCTGTTTTTT.

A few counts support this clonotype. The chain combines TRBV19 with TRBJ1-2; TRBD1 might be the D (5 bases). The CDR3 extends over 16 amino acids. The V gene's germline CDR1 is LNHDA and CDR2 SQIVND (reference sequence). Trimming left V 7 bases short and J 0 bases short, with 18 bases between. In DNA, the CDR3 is TGTGCCAGTACCTCCCCTCGGGGGGATACTAACTATGGCTACACCTTC. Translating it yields CASTSPRGDTNYGYTF.

The CDR3 region has the DNA TGTGCCAGCAGCCTCACAGGGAGTATCACAGATACGCAGTATTTT. It yields the protein CASSLTGSITDTQYF. This sequence joins TRBV7-8 and TRBJ2-3, with D tentatively TRBD1 (6 bases). Trimming cost V 5 bases and J 2 bases, with 14 bases left between them. CDR1 SGHVS and CDR2 FQNEAQ come from the germline V gene. The CDR3 is 15 residues long.

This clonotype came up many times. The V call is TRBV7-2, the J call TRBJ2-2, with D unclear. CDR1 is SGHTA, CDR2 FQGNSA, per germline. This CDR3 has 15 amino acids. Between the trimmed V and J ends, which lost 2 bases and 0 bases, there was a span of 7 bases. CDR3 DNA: TGTGCCAGCAGCTTAATAAAAGCGAACACCGGGGAGCTGTTTTTT. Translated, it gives CASSLIKANTGELFF.

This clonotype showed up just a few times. CDR3 sequence (DNA): TGTGCCAGCAATGGACTAGCGGGAGGGCCATGGGAGACCCAGTACTTC. Amino acid sequence: CASNGLAGGPWETQYF. The rearrangement links TRBV2 to TRBJ2-5, with TRBD2 matching 15 bases. Germline V gene data show CDR1 as SNHLY and CDR2 as FYNNEI. The CDR3 is 16 amino acids. The trim removed 7 bases at V and 5 bases at J, leaving 8 bases unmatched.

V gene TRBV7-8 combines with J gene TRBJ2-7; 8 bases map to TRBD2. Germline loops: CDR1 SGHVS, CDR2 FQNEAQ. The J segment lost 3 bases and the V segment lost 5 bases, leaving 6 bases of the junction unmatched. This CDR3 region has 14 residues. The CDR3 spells CASSRTSRLYEQYF. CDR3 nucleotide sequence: TGTGCCAGCAGCCGGACTAGCCGACTCTACGAGCAGTACTTC.

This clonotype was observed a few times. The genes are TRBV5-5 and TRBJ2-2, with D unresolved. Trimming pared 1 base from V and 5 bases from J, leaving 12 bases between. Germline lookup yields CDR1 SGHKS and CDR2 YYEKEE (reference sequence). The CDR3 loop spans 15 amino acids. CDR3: CASSLLGRQTGELFF. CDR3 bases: TGTGCCAGCAGCTTGCTCGGAAGGCAGACCGGGGAGCTGTTTTTT.

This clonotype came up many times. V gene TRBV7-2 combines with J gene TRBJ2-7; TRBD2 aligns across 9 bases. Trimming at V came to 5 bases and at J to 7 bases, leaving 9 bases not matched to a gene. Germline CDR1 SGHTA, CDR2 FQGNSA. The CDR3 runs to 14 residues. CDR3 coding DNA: TGTGCCAGCAGCCCTCACAGCGGGAGGAGTGAGCAGTACTTC. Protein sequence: CASSPHSGRSEQYF.

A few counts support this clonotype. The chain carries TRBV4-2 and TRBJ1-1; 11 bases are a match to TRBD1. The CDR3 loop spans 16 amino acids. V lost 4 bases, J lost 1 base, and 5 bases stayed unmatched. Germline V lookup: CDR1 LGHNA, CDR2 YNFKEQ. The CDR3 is CASSPGTGGPNTEAFF. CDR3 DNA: TGTGCCAGCAGCCCCGGGACAGGGGGACCGAACACTGAAGCTTTCTTT.

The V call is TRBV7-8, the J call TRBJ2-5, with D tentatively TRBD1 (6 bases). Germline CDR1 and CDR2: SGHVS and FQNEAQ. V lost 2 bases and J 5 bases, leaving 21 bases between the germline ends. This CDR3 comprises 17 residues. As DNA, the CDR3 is TGTGCCAGCAGCTTACGATCTAGGACAGTAGCCCGGGAGACCCAGTACTTC. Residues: CASSLRSRTVARETQYF.

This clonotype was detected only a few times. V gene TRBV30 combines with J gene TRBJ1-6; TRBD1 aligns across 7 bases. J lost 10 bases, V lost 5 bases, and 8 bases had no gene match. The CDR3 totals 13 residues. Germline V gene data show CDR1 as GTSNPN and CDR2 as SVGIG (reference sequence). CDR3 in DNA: TGTGCCTGGGCAAGACAGGGAAGCTCACCCCTCCACTTT. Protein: CAWARQGSSPLHF.

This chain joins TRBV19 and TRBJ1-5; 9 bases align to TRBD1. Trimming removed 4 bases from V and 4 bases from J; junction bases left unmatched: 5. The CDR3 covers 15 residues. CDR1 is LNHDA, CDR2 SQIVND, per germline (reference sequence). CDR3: CASSTRQGVNQPQHF. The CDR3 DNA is TGTGCCAGTAGTACTAGACAGGGGGTTAATCAGCCCCAGCATTTT.

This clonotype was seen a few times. The CDR3 DNA sequence: TGCAGTGCTAGAGATCTAGCGGGGTACAATGAGCAGTTCTTC. The encoded protein is CSARDLAGYNEQFF. This chain uses TRBV20-1 with TRBJ2-1; 9 bases agree with TRBD2. This CDR3 has 14 residues. CDR1 and CDR2 from the germline V gene are DFQATT and SNEGSKA (reference sequence). V lost 0 bases and J lost 4; bases outside the gene matches: 1.

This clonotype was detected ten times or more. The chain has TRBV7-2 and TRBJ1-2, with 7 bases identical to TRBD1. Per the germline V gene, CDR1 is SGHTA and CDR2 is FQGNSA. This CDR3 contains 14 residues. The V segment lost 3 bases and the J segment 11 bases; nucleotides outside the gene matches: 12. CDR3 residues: CASSFDTGRGSYTF. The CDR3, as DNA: TGTGCCAGCAGCTTCGACACGGGCAGGGGGTCGTACACCTTC.

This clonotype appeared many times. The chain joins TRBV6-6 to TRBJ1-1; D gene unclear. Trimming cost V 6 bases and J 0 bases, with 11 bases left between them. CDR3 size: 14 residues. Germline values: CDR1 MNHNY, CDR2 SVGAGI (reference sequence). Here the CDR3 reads CASRSPRVNTEAFF. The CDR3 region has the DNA TGTGCCAGCAGGTCTCCACGGGTGAACACTGAAGCTTTCTTT.

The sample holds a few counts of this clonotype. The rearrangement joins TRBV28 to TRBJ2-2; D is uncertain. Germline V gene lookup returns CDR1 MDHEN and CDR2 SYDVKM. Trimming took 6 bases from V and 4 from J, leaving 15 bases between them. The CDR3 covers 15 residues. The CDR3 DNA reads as TGTGCCAGCAGCCAGCTTCTCGGTTCCACCGGGGAGCTGTTTTTT. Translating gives CASSQLLGSTGELFF.

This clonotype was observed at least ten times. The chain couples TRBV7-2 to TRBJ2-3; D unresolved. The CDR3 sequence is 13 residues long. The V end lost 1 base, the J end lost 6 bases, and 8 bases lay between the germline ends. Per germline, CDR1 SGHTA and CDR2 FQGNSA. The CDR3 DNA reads TGTGCCAGCAGCTTAGGGGCGCGGGATACGCAGTATTTT. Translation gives CASSLGARDTQYF.